This T cell receptor (beta chain) comes out of a study of T cells in Graves' hyperthyroidism and ophthalmopathy. The CDR3 contains 14 residues. Looked up from germline, CDR1 is LGHNA and CDR2 is YSLEER. A word on this clonotype: Given a much more abundant clone one base away, this may be a read error.

RNA transcripts gave rise to amplified TCR beta CDR3 regions. Primed by the HTBI set, a first-round RT-PCR was run on the TCR CDR3. TCRdb re-called the multiplex PCR reads through MiXCR, storing one row per CDR3 protein. The sample carries around 570,000 distinct CDR3 sequences, 15% to 20% recorded once. Source material for PBMCs was 10 ml fresh peripheral blood. The source of this sequence is a man between 40 and 49 years old with Graves' ophthalmopathy. The V and J genes are TRBV4-3 and TRBJ2-3; TRBD2 matches at 7 bases. Sequences were obtained from blood. The CDR3 loop is CANSQDPTSPTQYF. CDR3 sequence (DNA): TGCGCCAACAGCCAAGATCCGACTAGCCCTACGCAGTATTTT.